A selection of T cell receptor beta chains follows, all from one sample in a study of early T cells in non-severe SARS-CoV-2 infection. TCRdb analysed the 5' RACE reads with MiXCR anew, one entry per CDR3 protein. The sample lists tens of thousands of distinct CDR3 sequences, around 4.5% occurring once. The sample comprised whole blood. Receptors originate from an adult who was a healthcare worker with PCR-confirmed SARS-CoV-2 infection or an uninfected control (not recorded which). The CDR3 runs from the conserved cysteine through the conserved F or W. Fields, in order: V gene, D gene, clone size, J gene, CDR3 protein, CDR3 DNA. The D gene is left open where the match is weak. Clone sizes are given selectively: once, few, many, or a class where the clone is expanded.

>TRBV4-2|TRBD2|many|TRBJ2-3
CASSQTGTSGRSDTQYF
TGTGCCAGCAGCCAAACCGGGACTAGCGGGAGATCAGATACGCAGTATTTT
>TRBV5-1|NA|many|TRBJ1-1
CASFQGRMANTEAFF
TGCGCCAGCTTTCAGGGGAGGATGGCGAACACTGAAGCTTTCTTT
>TRBV12-3/TRBV12-4|TRBD1|many|TRBJ1-1
CASSLLSDRDEAFF
TGTGCCAGCAGTTTATTAAGTGACAGGGACGAAGCTTTCTTT
>TRBV28|NA|many|TRBJ1-5
CASSTGGLGNQPQHF
TGTGCCAGCTCGACGGGGGGACTTGGCAATCAGCCCCAGCATTTT
>TRBV28|NA|many|TRBJ2-5
CASTPVRVEETQYF
TGTGCCAGCACCCCCGTACGGGTAGAAGAGACCCAGTACTTC
>TRBV7-2|TRBD2|many|TRBJ2-3
CASSLRTSGRGTDTQYF
TGTGCCAGCAGCTTACGGACTAGCGGGAGGGGAACAGATACGCAGTATTTT
>TRBV15|NA|NA|TRBJ2-7
CATSREDPSAGHYEQYF
TGTGCCACCAGCAGAGAAGACCCCTCGGCGGGACACTACGAGCAGTACTTC
>TRBV13|NA|many|TRBJ2-1
CASSLGGRREQFF
TGTGCCAGCAGCTTAGGCGGGCGTAGGGAGCAGTTCTTC
>TRBV4-3|TRBD1|few|TRBJ2-2
CASSPARGPTGELFF
TGCGCCAGCAGCCCCGCCAGGGGGCCCACCGGGGAGCTGTTTTTT
>TRBV11-2|NA|many|TRBJ2-5
CASSLGRTQETQYF
TGTGCCAGCAGCTTAGGTCGCACCCAAGAGACCCAGTACTTC
>TRBV10-3|TRBD2|few|TRBJ2-3
CAITSGLGPDTQYF
TGTGCCATCACCTCGGGACTAGGTCCAGATACGCAGTATTTT
>TRBV6-2/TRBV6-3|NA|many|TRBJ1-1
CASSYSVPPEAFF
TGTGCCAGCAGTTACTCGGTCCCCCCTGAAGCTTTCTTT
>TRBV6-1|TRBD2|many|TRBJ2-1
CASSAMLPGLATNEQFF
TGTGCCAGCAGTGCTATGTTACCGGGACTAGCGACCAATGAGCAGTTCTTC
>TRBV12-3/TRBV12-4|TRBD2|many|TRBJ2-5
CASSLALLGLADEETQYF
TGTGCCAGCAGTTTAGCCCTATTGGGACTAGCGGACGAAGAGACCCAGTACTTC
>TRBV20-1|TRBD1|many|TRBJ1-5
CSAQTGLSNQPQHF
TGCAGTGCACAGACAGGGTTAAGCAATCAGCCCCAGCATTTT
>TRBV7-9|NA|few|TRBJ1-5
CASSLASQPQHF
TGTGCCAGCAGCTTAGCGTCCCAGCCCCAGCATTTT
>TRBV10-3|NA|NA|TRBJ2-2
CAISEGVPGELFF
TGTGCCATCAGTGAGGGCGTTCCCGGGGAGCTGTTTTTT
>TRBV6-6|NA|NA|TRBJ2-7
CASSYWGTVYEQYF
TGTGCCAGCAGTTATTGGGGGACTGTCTACGAGCAGTACTTC
>TRBV7-2|TRBD2|NA|TRBJ2-7
CASSANAGGPFHEQYF
TGTGCCAGCAGCGCCAACGCGGGAGGGCCTTTCCACGAGCAGTACTTC
>TRBV7-6|TRBD2|many|TRBJ2-2
CASSLTLAVSTGELFF
TGTGCCAGCAGCTTAACACTAGCGGTGTCCACCGGGGAGCTGTTTTTT
>TRBV28|NA|few|TRBJ2-2
CASSSEGQKGSGELFF
TGTGCCAGCAGTTCGGAGGGACAGAAAGGCTCCGGGGAGCTGTTTTTT
>TRBV12-3/TRBV12-4|NA|few|TRBJ1-5
CASRGDGNQPQHF
TGTGCCAGCAGAGGTGATGGCAATCAGCCCCAGCATTTT